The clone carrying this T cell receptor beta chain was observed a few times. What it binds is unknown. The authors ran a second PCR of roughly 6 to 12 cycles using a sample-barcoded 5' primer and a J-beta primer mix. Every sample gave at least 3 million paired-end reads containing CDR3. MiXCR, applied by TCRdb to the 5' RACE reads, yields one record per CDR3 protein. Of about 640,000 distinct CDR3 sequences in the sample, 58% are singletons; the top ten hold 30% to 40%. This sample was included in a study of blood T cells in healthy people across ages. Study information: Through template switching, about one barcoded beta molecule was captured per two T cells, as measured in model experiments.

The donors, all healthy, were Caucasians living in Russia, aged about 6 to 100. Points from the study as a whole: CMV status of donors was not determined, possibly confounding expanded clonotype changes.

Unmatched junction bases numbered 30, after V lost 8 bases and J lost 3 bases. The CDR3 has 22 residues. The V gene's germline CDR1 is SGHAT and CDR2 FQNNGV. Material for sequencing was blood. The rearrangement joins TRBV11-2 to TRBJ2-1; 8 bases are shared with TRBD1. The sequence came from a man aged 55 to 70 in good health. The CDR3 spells CASAPGYGAHVGSGTGYNEQFF. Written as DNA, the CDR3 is TGTGCCAGCGCCCCAGGTTACGGAGCCCACGTTGGATCCGGGACAGGCTACAATGAGCAGTTCTTC.